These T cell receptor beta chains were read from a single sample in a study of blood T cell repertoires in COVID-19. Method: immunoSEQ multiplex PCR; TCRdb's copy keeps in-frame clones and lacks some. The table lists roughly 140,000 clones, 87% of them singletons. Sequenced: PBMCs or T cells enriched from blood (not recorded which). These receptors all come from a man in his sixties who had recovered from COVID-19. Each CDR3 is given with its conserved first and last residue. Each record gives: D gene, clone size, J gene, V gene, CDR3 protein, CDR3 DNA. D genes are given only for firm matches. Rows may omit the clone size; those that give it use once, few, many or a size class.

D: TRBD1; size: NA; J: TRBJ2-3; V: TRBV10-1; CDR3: CASSEDRVTDTQYF; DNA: TGCGCCAGCAGTGAGGACAGGGTTACAGATACGCAGTATTTT
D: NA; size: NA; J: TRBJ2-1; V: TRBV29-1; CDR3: CSVGLNNEQFF; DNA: TGCAGCGTTGGACTGAACAATGAGCAGTTCTTC
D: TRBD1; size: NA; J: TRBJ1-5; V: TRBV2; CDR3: CASNRGQGLSNQPQHF; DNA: TGTGCCAGCAATCGGGGACAGGGCCTTAGCAATCAGCCCCAGCATTTT
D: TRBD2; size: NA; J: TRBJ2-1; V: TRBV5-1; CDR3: CASSLVGGSYNEQFF; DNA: TGCGCCAGCAGCTTGGTGGGGGGGTCCTACAATGAGCAGTTCTTC
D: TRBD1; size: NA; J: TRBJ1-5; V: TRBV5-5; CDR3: CASRAGTGGILGNQPQHF; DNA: TGTGCCAGCAGGGCCGGGACAGGGGGGATTCTTGGCAATCAGCCCCAGCATTTT
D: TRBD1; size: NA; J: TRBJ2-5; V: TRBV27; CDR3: CASSILRGPQETQYF; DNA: TGTGCCAGCAGTATACTCAGGGGGCCGCAAGAGACCCAGTACTTC
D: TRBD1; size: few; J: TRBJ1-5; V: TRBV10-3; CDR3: CAISEGQGLNQPQHF; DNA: TGTGCCATCAGTGAGGGACAGGGTCTTAATCAGCCCCAGCATTTT
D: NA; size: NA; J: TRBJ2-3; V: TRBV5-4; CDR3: CASSSRQLTDTQYF; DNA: TGTGCCAGCAGCTCGAGACAGCTCACAGATACGCAGTATTTT
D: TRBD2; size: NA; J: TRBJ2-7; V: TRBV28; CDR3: CASSSPSSGRAASYEQYF; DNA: TGTGCCAGCAGCTCCCCCTCTAGCGGGAGGGCGGCCTCCTACGAGCAGTACTTC
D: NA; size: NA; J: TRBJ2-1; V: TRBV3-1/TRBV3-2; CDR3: CASSQVGGRLSNEQFF; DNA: TGTGCCAGCAGCCAAGTGGGGGGGCGTCTTTCGAATGAGCAGTTCTTC
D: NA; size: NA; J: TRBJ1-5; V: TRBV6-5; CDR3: CASSLSGNVNQPQHF; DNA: TGTGCCAGCAGTTTGTCAGGGAATGTCAATCAGCCCCAGCATTTT
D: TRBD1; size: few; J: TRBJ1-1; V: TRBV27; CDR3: CASSSRTGRDTEAFF; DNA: TGTGCCAGCAGTTCCAGGACAGGGAGGGACACTGAAGCTTTCTTT
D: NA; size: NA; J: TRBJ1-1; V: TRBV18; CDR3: CASSPDQGGTEAFF; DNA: TGTGCCAGCTCACCAGATCAGGGTGGAACTGAAGCTTTCTTT
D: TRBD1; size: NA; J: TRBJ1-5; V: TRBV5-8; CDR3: CASSSGQGAGQPQHF; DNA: TGTGCCAGCAGCTCGGGACAGGGGGCAGGTCAGCCCCAGCATTTT
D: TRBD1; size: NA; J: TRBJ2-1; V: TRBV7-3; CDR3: CASSLRAPGQGIDEQFF; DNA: TGTGCCAGCAGCTTAAGAGCGCCGGGACAGGGAATCGATGAGCAGTTCTTC
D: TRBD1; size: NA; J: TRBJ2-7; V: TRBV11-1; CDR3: CASSLGQTFYEQYF; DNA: TGTGCCAGCAGCTTGGGACAGACATTCTACGAGCAGTACTTC
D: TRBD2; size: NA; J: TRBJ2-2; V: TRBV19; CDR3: CASKVSGDTGELFF; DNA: TGTGCCAGTAAAGTTAGCGGGGATACCGGGGAGCTGTTTTTT
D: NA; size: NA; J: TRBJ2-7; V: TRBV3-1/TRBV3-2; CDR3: CASSQGLTGYEQYF; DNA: TGTGCCAGCAGCCAAGGGTTGACGGGGTACGAGCAGTACTTC
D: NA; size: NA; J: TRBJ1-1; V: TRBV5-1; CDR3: CASSRTTGNTEAFF; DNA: TGCGCCAGCAGCAGAACGACAGGGAACACTGAAGCTTTCTTT
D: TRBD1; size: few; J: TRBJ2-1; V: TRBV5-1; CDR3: CASRDHRGSYNEQFF; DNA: TGCGCCAGCAGGGACCACAGGGGGTCCTACAATGAGCAGTTCTTC
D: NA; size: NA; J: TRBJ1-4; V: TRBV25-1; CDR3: CASSERVPNEKLFF; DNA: TGTGCCAGCAGTGAGAGGGTCCCTAATGAAAAACTGTTTTTT
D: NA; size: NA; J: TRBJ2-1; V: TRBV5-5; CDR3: CASSWRDPDYNEQFF; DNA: TGTGCCAGCAGTTGGCGGGACCCTGACTACAATGAGCAGTTCTTC
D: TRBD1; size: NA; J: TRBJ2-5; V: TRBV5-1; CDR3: CASSSSGTGEETQYF; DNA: TGCGCCAGCAGCTCGTCCGGGACAGGCGAGGAGACCCAGTACTTC
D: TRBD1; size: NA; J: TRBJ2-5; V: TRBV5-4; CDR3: CASNSGTEETQYF; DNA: TGTGCCAGCAATTCCGGGACAGAAGAGACCCAGTACTTC
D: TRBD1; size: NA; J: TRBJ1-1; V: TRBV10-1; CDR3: CASSTGLSNTEAFF; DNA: TGCGCCAGTTCGACAGGGCTTTCGAACACTGAAGCTTTCTTT
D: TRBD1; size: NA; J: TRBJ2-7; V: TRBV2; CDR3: CASSGQGFEQYF; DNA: TGTGCCAGCAGTGGACAGGGGTTCGAGCAGTACTTC
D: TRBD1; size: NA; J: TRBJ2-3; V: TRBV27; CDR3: CASSSRTGWAPPDTQYF; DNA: TGTGCCAGCAGTTCCCGGACAGGATGGGCACCCCCGGATACGCAGTATTTT
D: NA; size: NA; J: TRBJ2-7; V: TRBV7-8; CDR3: CASSFGGDYEQYF; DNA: TGTGCCAGCAGCTTCGGTGGAGACTACGAGCAGTACTTC
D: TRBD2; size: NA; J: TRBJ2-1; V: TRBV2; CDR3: CASGGLAGGFDEQFF; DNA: TGTGCCAGCGGGGGACTAGCGGGAGGGTTCGATGAGCAGTTCTTC
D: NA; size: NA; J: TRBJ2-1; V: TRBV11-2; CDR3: CASEPRGSLAGKVEQFF; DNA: TGTGCCAGCGAACCTAGGGGAAGCCTGGCAGGGAAAGTGGAGCAGTTCTTC
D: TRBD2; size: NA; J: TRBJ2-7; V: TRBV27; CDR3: CASGIAGGDYEQYF; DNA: TGTGCCAGCGGTATAGCGGGGGGTGACTACGAGCAGTACTTC
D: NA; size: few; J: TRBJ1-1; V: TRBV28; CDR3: CASSLMRASNTEAFF; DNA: TGTGCCAGCAGTTTGATGCGGGCCTCGAACACTGAAGCTTTCTTT
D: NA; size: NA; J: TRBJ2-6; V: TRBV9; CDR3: CASTYQIGGSGANVLTF; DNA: TGTGCCAGCACCTACCAGATTGGAGGCTCTGGGGCCAACGTCCTGACTTTC
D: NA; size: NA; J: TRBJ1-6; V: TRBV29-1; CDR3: CSVAEAADSPLHF; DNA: TGCAGCGTTGCCGAGGCTGCGGATTCACCCCTCCACTTT
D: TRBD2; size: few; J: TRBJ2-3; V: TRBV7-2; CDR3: CASISPSGYTDTQYF; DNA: TGTGCCAGCATTTCGCCTAGCGGATACACAGATACGCAGTATTTT
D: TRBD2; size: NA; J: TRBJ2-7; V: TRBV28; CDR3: CASSPSGRALYEQYF; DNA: TGTGCCAGCAGCCCGAGCGGGAGGGCCTTGTACGAGCAGTACTTC
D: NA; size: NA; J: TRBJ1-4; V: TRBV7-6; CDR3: CASSSPHVGEKLFF; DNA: TGTGCCAGCAGCTCCCCCCACGTGGGCGAAAAACTGTTTTTT
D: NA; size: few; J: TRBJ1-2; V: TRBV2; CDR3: CASSSDSYGYTF; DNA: TGTGCCAGCAGTTCTGACAGCTATGGCTACACCTTC
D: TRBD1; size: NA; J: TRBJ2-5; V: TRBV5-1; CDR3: CASSSQGARQETQYF; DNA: TGCGCCAGCAGCTCCCAGGGGGCGCGGCAAGAGACCCAGTACTTC
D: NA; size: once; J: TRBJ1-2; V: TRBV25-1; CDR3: CASRRGGDYGYTF; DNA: TGTGCCAGCAGAAGAGGGGGGGACTATGGCTACACCTTC
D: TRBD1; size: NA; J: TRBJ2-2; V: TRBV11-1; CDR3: CASSFGQGASTGELFF; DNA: TGTGCCAGCAGCTTTGGACAGGGGGCGAGCACCGGGGAGCTGTTTTTT
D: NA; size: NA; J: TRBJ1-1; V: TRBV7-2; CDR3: CASSLVGGSGAEAFF; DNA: TGTGCCAGCAGCTTAGTCGGGGGATCCGGCGCTGAAGCTTTCTTT
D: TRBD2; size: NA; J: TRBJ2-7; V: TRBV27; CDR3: CASSRRTTGLAGDFYEQYF; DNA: TGTGCCAGCAGTCGCCGCACCACGGGACTAGCGGGGGATTTCTACGAGCAGTACTTC
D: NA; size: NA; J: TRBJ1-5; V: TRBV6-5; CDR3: CASILQGTNQPQHF; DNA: TGTGCCAGCATCCTGCAGGGGACCAATCAGCCCCAGCATTTT
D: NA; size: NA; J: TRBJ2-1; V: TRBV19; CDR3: CASSPLGVSYNEQFF; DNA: TGTGCCAGTAGTCCCCTGGGAGTTTCCTACAATGAGCAGTTCTTC
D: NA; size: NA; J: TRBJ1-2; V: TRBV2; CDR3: CASTGTPNYGYTF; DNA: TGTGCCAGCACGGGGACACCGAACTATGGCTACACCTTC
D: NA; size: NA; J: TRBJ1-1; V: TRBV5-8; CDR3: CASTLQRLMNTEAFF; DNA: TGTGCCAGCACCTTGCAGAGACTGATGAACACTGAAGCTTTCTTT
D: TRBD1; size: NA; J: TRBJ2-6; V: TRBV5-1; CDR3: CASSLNPGTALSGANVLTF; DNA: TGCGCCAGCAGCTTGAACCCAGGGACAGCCCTTTCTGGGGCCAACGTCCTGACTTTC
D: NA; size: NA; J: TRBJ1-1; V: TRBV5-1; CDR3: CASSFNRDIMNTEAFF; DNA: TGCGCCAGCAGCTTTAATCGAGATATCATGAACACTGAAGCTTTCTTT
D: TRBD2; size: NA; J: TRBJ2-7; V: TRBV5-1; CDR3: CASSLEPGLAANEQYF; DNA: TGCGCCAGCAGCTTGGAACCGGGACTAGCGGCCAACGAGCAGTACTTC
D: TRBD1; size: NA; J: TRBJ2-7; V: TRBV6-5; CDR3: CASSLTPGQGNLEQYF; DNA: TGTGCCAGCAGTTTGACCCCGGGACAGGGTAATCTGGAGCAGTACTTC
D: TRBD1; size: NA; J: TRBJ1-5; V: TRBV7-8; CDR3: CASSLAGRGQGVNQPQHF; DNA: TGTGCCAGCAGCTTAGCGGGGAGAGGACAGGGTGTGAATCAGCCCCAGCATTTT
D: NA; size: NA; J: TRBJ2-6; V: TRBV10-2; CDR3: CASSARGSSGANVLTF; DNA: TGCGCCAGCAGTGCCCGGGGGAGCTCTGGGGCCAACGTCCTGACTTTC
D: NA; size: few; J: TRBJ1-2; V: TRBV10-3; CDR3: CAISDWQGRYGYTF; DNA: TGTGCCATCAGTGATTGGCAGGGTCGCTATGGCTACACCTTC
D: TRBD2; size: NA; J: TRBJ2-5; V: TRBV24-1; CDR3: CATSAPGSGEETQYF; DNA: TGTGCCACCAGTGCTCCCGGGAGCGGGGAAGAGACCCAGTACTTC
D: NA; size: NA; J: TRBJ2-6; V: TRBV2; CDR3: CASSEAAGSGANVLTF; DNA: TGTGCCAGCAGTGAGGCGGCAGGGTCTGGGGCCAACGTCCTGACTTTC
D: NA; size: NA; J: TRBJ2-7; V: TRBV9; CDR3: CASSVELEGEQYF; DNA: TGTGCCAGCAGCGTAGAATTGGAGGGCGAGCAGTACTTC
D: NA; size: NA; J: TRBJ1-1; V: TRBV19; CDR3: CASSIRTVMNTEAFF; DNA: TGTGCCAGTAGTATAAGAACGGTCATGAACACTGAAGCTTTCTTT
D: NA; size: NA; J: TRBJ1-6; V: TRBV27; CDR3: CASRQGTSNSPLHF; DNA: TGTGCCAGCAGACAAGGGACTTCCAATTCACCCCTCCACTTT